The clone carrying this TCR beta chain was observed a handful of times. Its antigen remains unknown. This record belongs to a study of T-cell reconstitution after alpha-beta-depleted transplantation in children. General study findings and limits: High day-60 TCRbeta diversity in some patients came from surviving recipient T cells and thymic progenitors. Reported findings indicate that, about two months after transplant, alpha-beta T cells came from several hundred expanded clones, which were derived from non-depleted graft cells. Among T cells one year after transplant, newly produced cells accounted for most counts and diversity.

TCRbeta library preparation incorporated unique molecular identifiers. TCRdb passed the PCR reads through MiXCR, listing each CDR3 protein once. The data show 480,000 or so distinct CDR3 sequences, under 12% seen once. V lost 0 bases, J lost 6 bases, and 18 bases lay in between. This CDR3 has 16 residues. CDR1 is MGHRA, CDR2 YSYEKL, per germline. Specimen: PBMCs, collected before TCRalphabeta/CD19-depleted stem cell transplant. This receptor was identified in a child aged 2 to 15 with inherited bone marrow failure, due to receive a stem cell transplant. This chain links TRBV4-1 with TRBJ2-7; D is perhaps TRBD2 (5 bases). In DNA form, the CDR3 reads TGCGCCAGCAGCCAAGACCTCGGACGGACTGGCACCGAGCAGTACTTC. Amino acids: CASSQDLGRTGTEQYF.